One sample yielded the 21 T cell receptor beta chains listed below, sequenced in a study of human T cells and chemical hapten exposure. One entry per CDR3 protein results from TCRdb running MiXCR on the 5' RACE reads. This table has 110,000 or so distinct CDR3 sequences, roughly 18% appearing once. The template was total RNA from unfractionated whole blood. These TCRs come from a human donor in good health.

This clonotype has more than one count but fewer than ten. The chain combines TRBV7-3 with TRBJ2-5, with D possibly being TRBD2 (5 bases). CDR1 and CDR2 (germline): SGHTA, FQGTGA. V was trimmed by 5 bases and J by 5 bases, leaving 12 bases between them. The CDR3 length is 13 residues. The CDR3 DNA reads as TGTGCCAGCAGCCTCCAGTGCGGGGAGACCCAGTACTTC. This gives the protein CASSLQCGETQYF.

This clonotype appeared a few times. The V and J genes are TRBV27 and TRBJ1-2, with D maybe TRBD1 (6 bases). This CDR3 is built from 15 residues. Germline CDR1 is MNHEY and CDR2 is SMNVEV (reference sequence). The germline V and J ends were trimmed by 0 bases and 6 bases, with 14 bases remaining between them. CDR3 residues: CASSLSGAMYDGYTF. CDR3 in DNA: TGTGCCAGCAGTTTATCGGGGGCCATGTATGATGGCTACACCTTC.

The rearrangement uses TRBV24-1 and TRBJ2-5; D gene unclear. There are 12 residues in the CDR3. Germline V CDR1 and CDR2: KGHDR, SFDVKD. V dropped 4 bases and J dropped 7 bases, with 9 bases sitting between them. CDR3 in amino acids: CATSDRASTQYF. In DNA form, the CDR3 reads TGTGCCACCAGTGACCGAGCATCGACCCAGTACTTC.

The table lists this clonotype with a few counts. The chain uses TRBV9 and TRBJ2-3; TRBD2 agrees at 9 bases. The CDR3 has 16 residues. Looked up from germline, CDR1 is SGDLS and CDR2 is YYNGEE. Unmatched junction bases numbered 5, after V lost 3 bases and J lost 0 bases. The CDR3 DNA reads as TGTGCCAGCAGCGGGTCTAGCGGGGATAGCACAGATACGCAGTATTTT. Protein sequence: CASSGSSGDSTDTQYF.

CDR3 nucleotides: TGTGCCAGCAGTTTAGCGGCCTACAATGAGCAGTTCTTC. Its translation is CASSLAAYNEQFF. V usage is TRBV6-4 and J usage is TRBJ2-1; the D gene is possibly TRBD2 (6 bases). The V end was cut by 5 bases, the J end by 2 bases, with 7 bases between. This CDR3 region has 13 residues. The germline V gene has CDR1 MRHNA and CDR2 SNTAGT.

A few counts support this clonotype. The chain couples TRBV20-1 to TRBJ1-1, with D perhaps matching TRBD1 (6 bases). The CDR3 contains 13 residues. Germline CDR1 reads DFQATT; CDR2 reads SNEGSKA (reference sequence). Trimming took 4 bases from V and 3 from J, leaving 12 bases between them. CDR3: CSANGQRHTEAFF. The CDR3 DNA follows: TGCAGTGCTAATGGACAGAGACACACTGAAGCTTTCTTT.

The J gene is TRBJ1-1, the V gene TRBV7-9, with 10 bases matching TRBD1. CDR3 length: 15 residues. CDR1 is SEHNR, CDR2 FQNEAQ, per germline (reference sequence). Trimming removed 4 bases from V and 10 bases from J; junction bases left unmatched: 12. For the CDR3, the DNA is TGTGCCAGCAGCTCCTCCGGGACAGGGGCTTTCGGAGCTTTCTTT. It translates to CASSSSGTGAFGAFF.

A few counts support this clonotype. The rearrangement uses TRBV7-3 and TRBJ1-2, with D tentatively TRBD1 (5 bases). The CDR3 runs to 14 residues. The germline gives CDR1 SGHTA, CDR2 FQGTGA. Trimming pared 0 bases from V and 7 bases from J, leaving 12 bases between. In DNA form, the CDR3 reads TGTGCCAGCAGCTTAACTGGGGCAGGTGGTGGCTACACCTTC. Its translation: CASSLTGAGGGYTF. Supplemented by reference TRBV7-3 and TRBJ1-2, the full variable domain reads GAGVSQTPSNKVTEKGKYVELRCDPISGHTALYWYRQSLGQGPEFLIYFQGTGAADDSGLPNDRFFAVRPEGSVSTLKIQRTERGDSAVYLCASSLTGAGGGYTFGSGTRLTVV.

This chain links TRBV9 with TRBJ2-3; D gene uncertain. The V end was cut by 5 bases, the J end by 2 bases, with 12 bases between. Germline CDR1 is SGDLS and CDR2 is YYNGEE. The CDR3 is 14 amino acids. The CDR3 here is CASRPPSSTDTQYF. CDR3 in DNA: TGTGCCAGCAGGCCCCCGAGTTCCACAGATACGCAGTATTTT.

The table lists this clonotype with a count of one. The gene calls are TRBV28 and TRBJ2-1, with D tentatively TRBD1 or TRBD2 (6 bases each). The CDR3 has 15 amino acids. V shed 5 bases and J shed 1 base, with 12 bases lying between them. Germline values: CDR1 MDHEN, CDR2 SYDVKM. The CDR3 loop is CASSLQGGSYNEQFF. CDR3 DNA: TGTGCCAGCAGTCTACAGGGAGGATCCTACAATGAGCAGTTCTTC.

This clonotype was seen a few times. The chain carries TRBV18 and TRBJ2-1, with D maybe TRBD2 (5 bases). The CDR3 covers 18 residues. V lost 0 bases, J lost 5 bases, and 20 bases lay in between. Per germline, CDR1 KGHSH and CDR2 LQKENI. CDR3 amino acids: CASSPPSSSRHFNNEQFF. CDR3 coding DNA: TGTGCCAGCTCACCACCAAGTTCTAGCCGGCACTTCAACAATGAGCAGTTCTTC.

Turning to this clonotype: The junction does not match germline at one end; this may be a read error. V is TRBV7-9 and J is TRBJ1-1, with D uncertain. This CDR3 is built from 14 residues. The V gene's germline CDR1 is SEHNR and CDR2 FQNEAQ (reference sequence). In DNA form, the CDR3 reads TGTGCCAGCAGCTCTCACCCCATGAACGCTGAAGCTTTCTTT. Its translation: CASSSHPMNAEAFF.

The chain combines TRBV7-8 with TRBJ2-3; 8 nucleotides match TRBD1. The CDR3 runs to 14 residues. Trimming took 7 bases from V and 0 from J; bases not matched to a gene: 3. The germline V gene encodes CDR1 SGHVS and CDR2 FQNEAQ. CDR3 nucleotide sequence: TGTGCCAGCACGGACAGGGCCAGCACAGATACGCAGTATTTT. It is translated as CASTDRASTDTQYF. The entire variable domain, with the rest obtained from reference TRBV7-8 and TRBJ2-3, is as follows: GAGVSQSPRYKVAKRGQDVALRCDPISGHVSLFWYQQALGQGPEFLTYFQNEAQLDKSGLPSDRFFAERPEGSVSTLKIQRTQQEDSAVYLCASTDRASTDTQYFGPGTRLTVL.

The gene calls are TRBV30 and TRBJ1-1, with D hard to call. The germline V and J ends were trimmed by 5 bases and 4 bases, with 14 bases remaining between them. This CDR3 is 13 amino acids long. Looked up from germline, CDR1 is GTSNPN and CDR2 is SVGIG (reference sequence). DNA of the CDR3: TGTGCCTGGGCCACCGGCGGTTTCACTGAAGCTTTCTTT. It codes for CAWATGGFTEAFF.

This clonotype was picked up a small number of times. The rearrangement joins TRBV4-1 to TRBJ2-1; 7 nucleotides agree with TRBD2. The length of the CDR3 is 15 residues. J lost 2 bases, V lost 0 bases, and 1 base had no gene match. CDR1 is MGHRA, CDR2 YSYEKL, per germline. The CDR3 loop reads CASSQESGTYNEQFF. Here the CDR3 DNA reads TGCGCCAGCAGCCAAGAGAGCGGGACCTACAATGAGCAGTTCTTC.

This clonotype was seen a few times. This chain joins TRBV12-3 or TRBV12-4 and TRBJ1-1; D unclear. There are 13 residues in the CDR3. Trimming removed 4 bases from V and 5 bases from J, with 11 bases in between. The CDR3 sequence is CASSSISGTEAFF. CDR3 coding DNA: TGTGCCAGCAGTTCAATCTCTGGGACTGAAGCTTTCTTT.

The gene calls are TRBV29-1 and TRBJ1-1; D perhaps matches TRBD1 (5 bases). The CDR3 totals 11 residues. V was trimmed by 8 bases and J by 8 bases, leaving 15 bases between them. The V gene's germline CDR1 is SQVTM and CDR2 ANQGSEA. CDR3 DNA sequence: TGCAGCCGAGAGGGGAGGGCAGAAGCTTTCTTT. This sequence encodes CSREGRAEAFF.

This clonotype was observed a few times. In nucleotides, the CDR3 is TGTGCCAGTGACGACAGGGGCGAAGCCAAAAACATTCAGTACTTC. Its protein product is CASDDRGEAKNIQYF. V usage is TRBV19 and J usage is TRBJ2-4; 8 positions match TRBD1. The CDR3 loop spans 15 amino acids. Unmatched junction bases numbered 6, after V lost 8 bases and J lost 0 bases. CDR1 and CDR2 (germline): LNHDA, SQIVND (reference sequence).

The chain links TRBV5-5 to TRBJ2-1; TRBD1 might be the D (6 bases). This CDR3 comprises 14 residues. Germline CDR1 SGHKS, CDR2 YYEKEE (reference sequence). The V gene lost 1 base and the J gene lost 3 bases, with 8 bases spanning the gap. CDR3 DNA sequence: TGTGCCAGCAGCTTGAACAGGGACTACAATGAGCAGTTCTTC. Translation: CASSLNRDYNEQFF.

This clonotype was counted between two and nine times. The chain recombines TRBV19 with TRBJ2-1; no clear D. The V end lost 5 bases, the J end lost 6 bases, and 17 bases lay between the germline ends. This CDR3 comprises 15 residues. Per germline, CDR1 LNHDA and CDR2 SQIVND (reference sequence). This CDR3 reads CASSLVAVTSNEQFF. The CDR3 coding sequence is TGTGCCAGTAGTTTGGTAGCTGTCACTTCCAATGAGCAGTTCTTC.

This clonotype has just a few counts. The gene calls are TRBV28 and TRBJ1-5; D is unresolved. This CDR3 has 12 amino acids. CDR1 is MDHEN, CDR2 SYDVKM, per germline. The ends were cut back, 3 bases at V and 9 bases at J, with 9 bases in the middle. CDR3: CASSLGGRPQHF. The CDR3 DNA follows: TGTGCCAGCAGTTTGGGCGGGCGGCCCCAGCATTTT.